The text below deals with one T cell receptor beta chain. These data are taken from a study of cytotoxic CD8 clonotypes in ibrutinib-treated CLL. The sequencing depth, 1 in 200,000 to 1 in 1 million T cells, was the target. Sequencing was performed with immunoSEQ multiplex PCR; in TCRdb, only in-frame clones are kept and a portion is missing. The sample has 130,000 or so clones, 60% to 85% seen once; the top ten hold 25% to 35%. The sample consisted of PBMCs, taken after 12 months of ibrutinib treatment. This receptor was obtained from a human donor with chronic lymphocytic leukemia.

The CDR3 DNA reads TGTGCCAGCAGTTTGTCGGGGGCAGGAAACACCATATATTTT. The encoded protein is CASSLSGAGNTIYF. The gene calls are TRBV28 and TRBJ1-3; perhaps TRBD1 as D (6 bases). This CDR3 is 14 amino acids long. V was cut by 3 bases and J by 4 bases, with 10 bases left in between. Per germline, CDR1 MDHEN and CDR2 SYDVKM.